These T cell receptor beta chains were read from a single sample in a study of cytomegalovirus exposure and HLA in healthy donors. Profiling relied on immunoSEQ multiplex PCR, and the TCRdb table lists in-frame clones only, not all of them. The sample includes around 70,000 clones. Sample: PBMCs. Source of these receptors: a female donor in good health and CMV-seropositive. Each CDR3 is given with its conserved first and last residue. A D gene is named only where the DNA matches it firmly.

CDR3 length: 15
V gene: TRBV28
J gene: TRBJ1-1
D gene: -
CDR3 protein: CASSLYGALNTEAFF
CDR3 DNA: TGTGCCAGCAGTTTATATGGGGCCCTTAACACTGAAGCTTTCTTT

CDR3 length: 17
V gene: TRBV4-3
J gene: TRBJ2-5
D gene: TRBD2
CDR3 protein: CASSQGIAGGLQETQYF
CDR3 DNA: TGCGCCAGCAGCCAAGGGATAGCGGGGGGCCTCCAAGAGACCCAGTACTTC

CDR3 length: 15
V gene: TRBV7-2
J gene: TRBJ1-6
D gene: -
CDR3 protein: CASSPDTREQRPLHF
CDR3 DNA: TGTGCCAGCAGCCCAGACACCAGGGAACAGCGACCCCTCCACTTT

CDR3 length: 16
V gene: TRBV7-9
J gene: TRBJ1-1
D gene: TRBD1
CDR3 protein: CASRPRTGSMNTEAFF
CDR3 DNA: TGTGCCAGCCGTCCGAGGACAGGGTCCATGAACACTGAAGCTTTCTTT

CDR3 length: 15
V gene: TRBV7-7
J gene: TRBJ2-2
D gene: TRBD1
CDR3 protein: CASSLRTGSTGELFF
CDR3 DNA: TGTGCTAGCAGCTTACGGACAGGGTCCACCGGGGAGCTGTTTTTT

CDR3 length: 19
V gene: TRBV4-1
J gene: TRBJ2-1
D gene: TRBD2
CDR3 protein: CASSQSLGTSGVLYNEQFF
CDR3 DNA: TGCGCCAGCAGCCAATCACTGGGGACTAGCGGGGTTCTGTACAATGAGCAGTTCTTC

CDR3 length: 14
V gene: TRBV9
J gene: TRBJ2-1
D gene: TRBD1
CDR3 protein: CASSATGVVNEQFF
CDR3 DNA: TGTGCCAGCAGCGCTACAGGGGTGGTTAATGAGCAGTTCTTC

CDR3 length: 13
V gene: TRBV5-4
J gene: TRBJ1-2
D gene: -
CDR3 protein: CASSETGGYGYTF
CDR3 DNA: TGTGCCAGCAGTGAAACGGGGGGCTATGGCTACACCTTC

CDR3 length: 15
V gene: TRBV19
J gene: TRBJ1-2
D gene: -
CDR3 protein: CASSIVEAGAEGYTF
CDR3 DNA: TGTGCCAGTAGTATAGTAGAGGCGGGGGCGGAAGGCTACACCTTC

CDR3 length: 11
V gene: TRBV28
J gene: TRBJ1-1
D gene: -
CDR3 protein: CASTQYTEAFF
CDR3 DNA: TGTGCCAGCACCCAGTACACTGAAGCTTTCTTT

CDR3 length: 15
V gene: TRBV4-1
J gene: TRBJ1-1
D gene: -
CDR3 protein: CASSLHELEYTEAFF
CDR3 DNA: TGCGCCAGCAGCCTTCACGAATTAGAATACACTGAAGCTTTCTTT

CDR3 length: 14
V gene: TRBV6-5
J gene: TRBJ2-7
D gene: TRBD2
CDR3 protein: CASRKGLDTYEQYF
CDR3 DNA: TGTGCCAGCCGTAAGGGACTAGATACCTACGAGCAGTACTTC

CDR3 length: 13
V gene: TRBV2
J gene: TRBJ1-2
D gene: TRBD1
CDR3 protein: CASSLGQGYGYTF
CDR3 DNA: TGTGCCAGCAGTCTTGGACAGGGGTATGGCTACACCTTC

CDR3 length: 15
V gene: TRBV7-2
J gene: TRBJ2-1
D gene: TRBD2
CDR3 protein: CASSLLAGGHNEQFF
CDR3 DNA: TGTGCCAGCAGCTTACTAGCGGGGGGACACAATGAGCAGTTCTTC

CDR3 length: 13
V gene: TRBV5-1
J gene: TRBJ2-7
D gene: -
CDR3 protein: CASSSSGGYEQYF
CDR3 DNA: TGCGCCAGCAGCTCCTCCGGGGGCTACGAGCAGTACTTC

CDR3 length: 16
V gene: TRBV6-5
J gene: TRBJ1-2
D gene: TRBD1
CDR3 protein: CASSLSGTEPNYGYTF
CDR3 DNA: TGTGCCAGCAGTTTATCCGGGACAGAACCTAACTATGGCTACACCTTC

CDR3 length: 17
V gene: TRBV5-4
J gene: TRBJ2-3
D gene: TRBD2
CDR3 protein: CASSLALAGTFTDTQYF
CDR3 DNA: TGTGCCAGCAGCTTGGCCCTAGCGGGGACCTTCACAGATACGCAGTATTTT

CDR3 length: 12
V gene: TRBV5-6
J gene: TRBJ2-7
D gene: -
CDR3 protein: CASSLYRDEQYF
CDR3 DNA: TGTGCCAGCAGCTTATACAGGGACGAGCAGTACTTC

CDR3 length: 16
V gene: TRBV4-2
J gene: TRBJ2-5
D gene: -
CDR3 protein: CASSQEGRGRWETQYF
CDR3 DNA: TGTGCCAGCAGCCAAGAGGGGAGAGGTCGGTGGGAGACCCAGTACTTC

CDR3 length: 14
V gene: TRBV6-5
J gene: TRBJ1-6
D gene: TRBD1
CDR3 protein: CASSDREYNSPLHF
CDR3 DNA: TGTGCCAGCAGTGACAGGGAGTATAATTCACCCCTACACTTT

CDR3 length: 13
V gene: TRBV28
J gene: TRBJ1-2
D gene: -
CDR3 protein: CASTPGSNYGYTF
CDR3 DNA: TGTGCCAGCACCCCGGGGAGTAACTATGGCTACACCTTC

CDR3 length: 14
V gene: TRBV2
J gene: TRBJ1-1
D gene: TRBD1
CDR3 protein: CASRAGTGSSEAFF
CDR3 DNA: TGTGCCAGCAGAGCCGGGACAGGGAGTTCTGAAGCTTTCTTT

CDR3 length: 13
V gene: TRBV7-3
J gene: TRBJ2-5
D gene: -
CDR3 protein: CASSPQRQETQYF
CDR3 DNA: TGTGCCAGCAGCCCACAGCGGCAAGAGACCCAGTACTTC

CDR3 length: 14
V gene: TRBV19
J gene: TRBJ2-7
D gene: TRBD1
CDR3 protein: CASSRETGTYEQYF
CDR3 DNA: TGTGCCAGTAGTAGAGAGACAGGGACCTACGAGCAGTACTTC

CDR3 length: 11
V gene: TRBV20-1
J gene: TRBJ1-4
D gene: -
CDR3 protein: CSATNDEKLFF
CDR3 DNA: TGCAGTGCTACAAATGATGAAAAACTGTTTTTT

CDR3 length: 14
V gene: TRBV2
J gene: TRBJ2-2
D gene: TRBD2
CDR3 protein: CASRGLANTGELFF
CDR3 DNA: TGTGCCAGCAGAGGACTAGCGAACACCGGGGAGCTGTTTTTT

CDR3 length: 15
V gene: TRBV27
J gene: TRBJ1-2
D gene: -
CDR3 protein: CASSLLSAGLYGYTF
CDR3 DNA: TGTGCCAGCAGTTTATTATCGGCAGGGCTCTATGGCTACACCTTC

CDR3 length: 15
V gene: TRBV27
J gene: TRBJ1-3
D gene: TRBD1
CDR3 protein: CASSLGTGAGNTIYF
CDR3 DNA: TGTGCCAGCAGTTTAGGGACAGGGGCTGGAAACACCATATATTTT

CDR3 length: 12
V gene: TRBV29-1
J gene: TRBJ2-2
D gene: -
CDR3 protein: CSAIDLTGELFF
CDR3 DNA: TGCAGCGCCATCGACTTAACCGGGGAGCTGTTTTTT

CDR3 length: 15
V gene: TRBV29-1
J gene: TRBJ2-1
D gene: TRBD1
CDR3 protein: CSADRDRVTDNEQFF
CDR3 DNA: TGCAGCGCTGACCGGGACAGGGTGACCGACAATGAGCAGTTCTTC

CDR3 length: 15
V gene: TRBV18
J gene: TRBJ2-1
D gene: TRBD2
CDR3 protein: CASSPSGSGWNEQFF
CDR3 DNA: TGTGCCAGCTCACCTAGCGGGAGCGGTTGGAATGAGCAGTTCTTC

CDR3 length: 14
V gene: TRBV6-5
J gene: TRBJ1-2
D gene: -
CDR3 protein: CASSPQGANYGYTF
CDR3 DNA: TGTGCCAGCAGCCCACAGGGAGCTAACTATGGCTACACCTTC

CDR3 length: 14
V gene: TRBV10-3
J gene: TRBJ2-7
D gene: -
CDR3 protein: CAISEGPLVAEQYF
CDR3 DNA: TGTGCCATCAGTGAGGGGCCCCTCGTCGCCGAGCAGTACTTC

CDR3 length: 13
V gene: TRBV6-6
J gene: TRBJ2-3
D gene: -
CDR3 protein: CASSWSPADTQYF
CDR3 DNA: TGTGCCAGCAGTTGGAGCCCCGCAGATACGCAGTATTTT

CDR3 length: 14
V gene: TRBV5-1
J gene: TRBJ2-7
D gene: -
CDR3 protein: CASSPERSPYEQYF
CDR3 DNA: TGCGCCAGCAGCCCGGAAAGGAGCCCCTACGAGCAGTACTTC

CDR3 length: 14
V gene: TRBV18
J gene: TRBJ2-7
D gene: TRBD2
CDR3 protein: CASSPGTSGYEQYF
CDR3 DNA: TGTGCCAGCTCACCCGGGACTAGCGGGTACGAGCAGTACTTC

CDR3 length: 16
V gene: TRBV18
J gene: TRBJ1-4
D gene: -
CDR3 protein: CASSPPKRGEKEKLFF
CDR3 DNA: TGTGCCAGCTCACCACCAAAGCGTGGCGAGAAGGAAAAACTGTTTTTT

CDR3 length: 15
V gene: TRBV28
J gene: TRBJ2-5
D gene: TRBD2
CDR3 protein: CATNGGGSWQETQYF
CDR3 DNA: TGTGCCACCAATGGGGGGGGGAGTTGGCAAGAGACCCAGTACTTC

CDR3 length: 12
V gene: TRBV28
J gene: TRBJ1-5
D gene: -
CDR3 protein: CASSRSNQPQHF
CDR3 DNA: TGTGCCAGCAGCCGGAGCAATCAGCCCCAGCATTTT

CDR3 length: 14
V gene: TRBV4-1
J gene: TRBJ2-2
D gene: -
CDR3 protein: CASSPGTNTGELFF
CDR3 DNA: TGCGCCAGCAGCCCGGGAACGAACACCGGGGAGCTGTTTTTT

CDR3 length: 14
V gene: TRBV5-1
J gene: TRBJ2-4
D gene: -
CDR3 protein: CASSLGQSENIQYF
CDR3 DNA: TGCGCCAGCAGCTTGGGACAGTCGGAAAACATTCAGTACTTC

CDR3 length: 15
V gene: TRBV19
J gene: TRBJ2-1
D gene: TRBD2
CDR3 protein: CASSTGTTNDNEQFF
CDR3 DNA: TGTGCCAGTAGTACCGGGACTACCAACGACAATGAGCAGTTCTTC

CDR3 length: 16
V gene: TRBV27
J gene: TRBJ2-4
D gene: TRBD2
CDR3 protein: CASSPLLASGSNIQYF
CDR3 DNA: TGTGCCAGCAGCCCCCTCTTGGCCAGCGGGAGTAACATTCAGTACTTC

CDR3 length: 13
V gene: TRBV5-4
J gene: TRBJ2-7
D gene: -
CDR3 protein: CASSLQGVHEQYF
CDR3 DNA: TGTGCCAGCAGCTTACAGGGAGTCCACGAGCAGTACTTC

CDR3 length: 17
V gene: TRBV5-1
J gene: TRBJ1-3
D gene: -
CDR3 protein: CASSWNVGGNSGNTIYF
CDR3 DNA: TGCGCCAGCAGCTGGAACGTGGGGGGAAACTCTGGAAACACCATATATTTT

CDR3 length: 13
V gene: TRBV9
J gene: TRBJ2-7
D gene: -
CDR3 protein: CASSVSGSYEQYF
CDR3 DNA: TGTGCCAGCAGCGTAAGCGGTTCCTACGAGCAGTACTTC

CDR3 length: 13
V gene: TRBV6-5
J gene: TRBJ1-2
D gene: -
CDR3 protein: CASKGVGNYGYTF
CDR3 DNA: TGTGCCAGCAAAGGGGTGGGAAACTATGGCTACACCTTC

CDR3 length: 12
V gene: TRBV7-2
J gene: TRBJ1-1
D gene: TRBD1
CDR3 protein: CASSLSTGAPFF
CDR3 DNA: TGTGCCAGCAGCCTAAGTACAGGGGCCCCTTTCTTT

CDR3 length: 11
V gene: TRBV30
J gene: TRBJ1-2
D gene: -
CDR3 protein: CAWSGQYGYTF
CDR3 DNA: TGTGCCTGGAGTGGTCAGTATGGCTACACCTTC

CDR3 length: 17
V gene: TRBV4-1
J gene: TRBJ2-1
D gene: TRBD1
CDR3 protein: CASSQTPGQGTYNEQFF
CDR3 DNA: TGCGCCAGCAGCCAAACCCCCGGACAGGGGACCTACAATGAGCAGTTCTTC

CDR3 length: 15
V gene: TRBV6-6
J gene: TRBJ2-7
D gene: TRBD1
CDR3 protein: CASSPGTGGGYEQYF
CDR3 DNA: TGTGCCAGCAGCCCCGGGACAGGGGGCGGGTACGAGCAGTACTTC